The entry that follows covers one T cell receptor beta chain sequence. Its target is not known. The study ran its PCR with 60 Vbeta and 13 Jbeta primers. The data were produced by immunoSEQ multiplex PCR, yet TCRdb's version contains in-frame clones alone and is incomplete. The sample has about 90,000 clones, 65% to 85% seen once. The data derive from a study of cytomegalovirus exposure and HLA in healthy donors. The study's findings and limits: As a later analysis showed, a missense DCLRE1C variant was linked to trimming of TCR beta V- and J-genes.

The germline V gene encodes CDR1 SGHKS and CDR2 YYEKEE (reference sequence). This CDR3 is 13 amino acids long. V was trimmed by 5 bases and J by 2 bases, leaving 10 bases between them. The rearrangement uses TRBV5-5 and TRBJ2-5; D may be TRBD1 (5 bases). The receptor's source is a woman aged 60-75 years in good health and CMV-seropositive. Source material: PBMCs. As DNA, the CDR3 is TGTGCCAGCAGGGGGCAGATTCAAGAGACCCAGTACTTC. Protein product: CASRGQIQETQYF.